This TCR beta chain was recovered during a study of early T cells in non-severe SARS-CoV-2 infection. Background on the study: Chains from this unsorted whole-blood bulk RNA could not be paired.

Findings of the study overall: Database matching using VDJdb favored anti-spike CD8 responses, with private and CD4 specificities left missing.

In its sample, this clonotype was seen a few times. Its matching antigen is unknown. Unique molecular identifiers (one per individual cDNA molecule) were attached. TCRdb recomputed calls from the 5' RACE reads with MiXCR, one row per CDR3 protein. This sample has about 59,000 distinct CDR3 sequences; about 13% occur once, and the top ten carry roughly 9.3%. The CDR3 loop spans 16 amino acids. Per the germline V gene, CDR1 is SGHTA and CDR2 is FQGNSA. The V and J ends lost 2 bases and 1 base respectively, with 15 bases between them. The sample consisted of whole blood, taken at baseline. The origin of this receptor is an adult who was a healthcare worker with PCR-confirmed SARS-CoV-2 infection or an uninfected control (not recorded which). The chain uses TRBV7-2 and TRBJ2-7; D may be TRBD2 (6 bases). The CDR3 nucleotides are TGTGCCAGCAGCTTAAATGGAGGGGCTAGATCCTACGAGCAGTACTTC. It yields the protein CASSLNGGARSYEQYF. Together with reference TRBV7-2 and TRBJ2-7, the CDR3 gives the full variable domain: GAGVSQSPSNKVTEKGKDVELRCDPISGHTALYWYRQSLGQGLEFLIYFQGNSAPDKSGLPSDRFSAERTGGSVSTLTIQRTQQEDSAVYLCASSLNGGARSYEQYFGPGTRLTVT.